This TCR beta chain was identified in a study of OX40 agonist ivuxolimab in advanced cancers. Findings and limits, study-wide: Clones of CD4+ and CD8+ blood T cells grew by week 6 at doses of 0.1 to 3.0 mg/kg.

Clones were read by immunoSEQ multiplex PCR, and TCRdb kept only the in-frame ones, dropping some. Of around 36,000 clones in the sample, 82% were seen once. The V gene's germline CDR1 is SGDLS and CDR2 YYNGEE. The CDR3 has 15 residues. Trimming left V 5 bases short and J 0 bases short, with 12 bases between. A single count supports this clone. Its antigen is unidentified. This specimen was CD4+ or CD8+ T cells sorted from blood, taken in a trial of the OX40 agonist ivuxolimab. This clonotype originated in an adult with an advanced solid tumor such as melanoma, head and neck, liver or kidney cancer. The chain employs TRBV9 and TRBJ1-5; no reliable D call. Written as DNA, the CDR3 is TGTGCCAGCAGTGATGACGGTTATAGCAATCAGCCCCAGCATTTT. Amino acids: CASSDDGYSNQPQHF. Supplemented by reference TRBV9 and TRBJ1-5, the full variable domain reads DSGVTQTPKHLITATGQRVTLRCSPRSGDLSVYWYQQSLDQGLQFLIQYYNGEERAKGNILERFSAQQFPDLHSELNLSSLELGDSALYFCASSDDGYSNQPQHFGDGTRLSIL.